Many counts were recorded for the clone carrying this T cell receptor beta chain. Its antigen is still unknown. Described time point: patch test 1, 2 weeks after DPC sensitization. Regarding treatment: therapeutic diphenylcyclopropenone sensitization with weekly scalp DPC. Donors, patients with alopecia ranging from 18 to 70 years old and judged suitable for DPC, provided samples. Germline V gene lookup returns CDR1 SGHVS and CDR2 FNYEAQ. The length of the CDR3 is 14 residues. V was shortened by 3 bases and J by 3 bases, with 9 bases between the two germline ends. These data are taken from a study of human T cells and chemical hapten exposure. General observations from the study: Following DPC sensitization, TCRs present above 1 in 1000 frequency showed no change.

As the library was built, unique molecular identifiers were attached to individual cDNA molecules. TCRdb independently ran MiXCR on the RACE reads; one entry per CDR3 protein. This sample has tens of thousands of distinct CDR3 sequences; roughly 12% occur once, and the top ten carry approximately 3.7%. This receptor was obtained from a woman aged 60 to 75 with alopecia areata. Some clones in this sample may be carry-over from other donors' samples. Sequencing used whole blood, obtained in connection with sensitization to the hapten diphenylcyclopropenone (DPC). The chain recombines TRBV7-6 with TRBJ2-1; D is unclear. The CDR3 nucleotides read TGTGCCAGCAGCTTGGGGTATTACTACAATGAGCAGTTCTTC. It is translated as CASSLGYYYNEQFF.